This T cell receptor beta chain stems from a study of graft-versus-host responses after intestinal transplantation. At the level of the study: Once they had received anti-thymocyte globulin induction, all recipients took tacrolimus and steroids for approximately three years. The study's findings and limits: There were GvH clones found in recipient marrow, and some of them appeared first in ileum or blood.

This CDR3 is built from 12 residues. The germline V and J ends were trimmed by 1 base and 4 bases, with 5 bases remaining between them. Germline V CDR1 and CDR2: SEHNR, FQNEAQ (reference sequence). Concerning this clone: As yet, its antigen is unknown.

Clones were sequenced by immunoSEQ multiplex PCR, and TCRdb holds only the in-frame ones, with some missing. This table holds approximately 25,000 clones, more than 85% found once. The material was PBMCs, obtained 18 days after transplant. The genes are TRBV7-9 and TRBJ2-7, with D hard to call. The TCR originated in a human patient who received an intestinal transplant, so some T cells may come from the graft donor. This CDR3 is CASSLGRYEQYF. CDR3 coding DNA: TGTGCCAGCAGCTTAGGAAGGTACGAGCAGTACTTC.